In this sample, the clone carrying this TCR beta chain turned up many times. Its antigen is undetermined. This specimen comes from a study of response to subunit inactivated influenza vaccine. Study-wide findings and caveats: Each seasonal flu vaccination may recruit only limited new T cells, authors suggested.

TCRdb analysed the RT-PCR reads with MiXCR anew, one entry per CDR3 protein. The table lists approximately 530,000 distinct CDR3 sequences, around 7.7% of them singletons. The source of this sequence is a man aged 50 to 69 who received an inactivated influenza vaccine. The specimen comprised PBMCs from blood, sampled roughly 24 months after vaccination.

CDR3 sequence reads: CASENVGQGRFGNTIYF. In nucleotides, the CDR3 is TGTGCCAGTGAGAATGTTGGACAGGGGAGGTTTGGAAACACCATATATTTT. This chain connects TRBV6-1 to TRBJ1-3; 9 bases map to TRBD1. CDR1 MNHNS and CDR2 SASEGT come from the germline V gene. The V and J ends lost 9 bases and 3 bases, in that order; junction bases with no gene match: 15. The CDR3 is made up of 17 amino acids.